The clone carrying this T cell receptor beta chain was counted a few times. Its antigen is not known. The data originate from a study of cytomegalovirus exposure and HLA in healthy donors. The V gene lost 0 bases and the J gene lost 2 bases, with 14 bases spanning the gap. CDR3 length: 16 amino acids. Germline CDR1 and CDR2: SGDLS and YYNGEE. Study-level results: It was shown in a later analysis that HLA-associated TCR beta chains were more clonally expanded than other, equally common chains. In vitro work confirmed that a few CMV-associated chains recognize CMV antigens.

The PCR ran on 60 Vbeta and 13 Jbeta primers. Original processing methods: Later work found tens of millions of unique TCR beta chains, with approximately 12 million shared. Data came from immunoSEQ multiplex PCR; TCRdb stores just in-frame clones and leaves some out. D and trimming come from the DNA, and the V and J calls and clone size come from that table. The table shows 90,000 to 150,000 clones, with approximately 8.6% occurring only once. The V and J genes are TRBV9 and TRBJ2-5, with a possible D match to TRBD2 (5 bases). The origin of this receptor is a woman aged 40 to 55 in good health and CMV-seropositive. Material for sequencing was PBMCs. CDR3 sequence: CASSVGGDPGQETQYF. The CDR3 DNA follows: TGTGCCAGCAGCGTAGGGGGAGACCCAGGTCAAGAGACCCAGTACTTC.